A selection of T cell receptor beta chains follows, all from one sample in a study of blood T cells in healthy people across ages. Using its own MiXCR run on the 5' RACE reads, TCRdb lists one record per CDR3 protein. This table has about 1.6 million distinct CDR3 sequences, approximately 32% appearing once. Input material: blood. Receptors were obtained from a young woman in good health. CDR3s include the opening cysteine and the closing phenylalanine or tryptophan. The D gene is left open where the match is weak. Size values are once, few and many counts, or a class for expanded clones, and some rows have none.

j_gene,v_gene,len,d_gene,abundance,CDR3aa,CDR3nt
TRBJ2-7,TRBV29-1,14,-,many,CSAGQGGRGYEQYF,TGCAGCGCTGGACAAGGGGGACGGGGCTACGAGCAGTACTTC
TRBJ2-7,TRBV10-2,15,-,-,CASSERQGPPYEQYF,TGCGCCAGCAGTGAGCGGCAGGGACCCCCCTACGAGCAGTACTTC
TRBJ2-5,TRBV6-2/TRBV6-3,18,TRBD2,-,CASSSGSGGARYQETQYF,TGTGCCAGCAGTTCCGGCAGCGGGGGGGCCCGGTACCAAGAGACCCAGTACTTC
TRBJ1-2,TRBV20-1,15,-,few,CSARGGTPGDVGYTF,TGCAGTGCTAGAGGTGGGACCCCCGGGGATGTTGGCTACACCTTC
TRBJ2-7,TRBV5-1,15,-,once,CASSLTTGTSYEQYF,TGCGCCAGCAGCTTGACCACTGGGACTTCCTACGAGCAGTACTTC
TRBJ2-3,TRBV9,14,TRBD1,few,CASSAGQSTDTQYF,TGTGCCAGCAGCGCGGGACAGAGCACAGATACGCAGTATTTT
TRBJ1-5,TRBV29-1,14,-,few,CSVRDGGYNQPQHF,TGCAGCGTCCGGGACGGAGGATACAATCAGCCCCAGCATTTT
TRBJ1-5,TRBV27,12,-,few,CASSGLDQPQHF,TGTGCCAGCAGTGGTTTGGATCAGCCCCAGCATTTT
TRBJ1-2,TRBV4-1,17,-,-,CASSQVRGTAANYGYTF,TGCGCCAGCAGCCAAGTGCGAGGAACAGCTGCTAACTATGGCTACACCTTC
TRBJ2-5,TRBV20-1,15,TRBD1,few,CSARQGDQFQETQYF,TGCAGTGCTAGACAGGGGGACCAATTCCAAGAGACCCAGTACTTC
TRBJ2-3,TRBV28,14,-,few,CASSPAGFTDTQYF,TGTGCCAGCAGTCCCGCCGGGTTCACAGATACGCAGTATTTT
TRBJ2-1,TRBV6-2/TRBV6-3,15,TRBD1,-,CASSGGQGFYNEQFF,TGTGCCAGCAGTGGGGGACAGGGGTTTTACAATGAGCAGTTCTTC
TRBJ1-2,TRBV20-1,11,-,-,CSARDVGGYTF,TGCAGTGCTAGAGATGTAGGGGGCTACACCTTC
TRBJ2-3,TRBV4-2,18,TRBD2,-,CASSQTGLAGGSTDTQYF,TGTGCCAGCAGCCAAACCGGACTAGCGGGAGGCAGCACAGATACGCAGTATTTT
TRBJ2-7,TRBV3-1,12,-,-,CASSQHPLEQYF,TGTGCCAGCAGCCAGCACCCCTTGGAGCAGTACTTC
TRBJ2-4,TRBV2,12,TRBD1,few,CASGWDRNIQYF,TGTGCCAGCGGTTGGGACAGAAACATTCAGTACTTC
TRBJ1-2,TRBV5-1,13,-,-,CASSWGINYGYTF,TGCGCCAGCAGCTGGGGAATCAACTATGGCTACACCTTC
TRBJ2-3,TRBV20-1,17,TRBD1,few,CSARDTQGARRTDTQYF,TGCAGTGCTAGAGACACCCAGGGGGCGAGGCGCACAGATACGCAGTATTTT
TRBJ1-1,TRBV2,15,-,-,CASSEQGIVNTEAFF,TGTGCCAGCAGTGAACAGGGGATAGTGAACACTGAAGCTTTCTTT
TRBJ1-2,TRBV11-3,14,-,-,CASRKVADSYGYTF,TGTGCCAGCAGGAAGGTAGCAGACTCATATGGCTACACCTTC
TRBJ2-3,TRBV7-6,15,TRBD1,-,CASSHGQGVTDMQYF,TGTGCCAGCAGCCACGGACAGGGAGTGACAGATATGCAGTATTTT
TRBJ2-1,TRBV7-3,14,TRBD2,-,CASSLNGRANEQFF,TGTGCCAGCAGCTTAAACGGGAGGGCCAATGAGCAGTTCTTC
TRBJ2-1,TRBV5-1,15,-,few,CASSLDTGEDNEQFF,TGCGCCAGCAGCTTGGATACAGGGGAGGACAATGAGCAGTTCTTC
TRBJ2-1,TRBV2,16,TRBD2,-,CASSPPGAGVYNEQFF,TGTGCCAGCAGTCCCCCCGGGGCGGGGGTCTACAATGAGCAGTTCTTC
TRBJ2-3,TRBV20-1,18,TRBD2,-,CSARPPGLARVSTDTQYF,TGCAGTGCTAGACCTCCGGGACTAGCCCGAGTCAGCACAGATACGCAGTATTTT
TRBJ1-5,TRBV6-5,13,-,-,CASSYYRDQPQHF,TGTGCCAGCAGTTACTACCGGGATCAGCCCCAGCATTTT
TRBJ1-5,TRBV30,15,TRBD1,-,CAWSVGDSDNQPQHF,TGTGCCTGGAGTGTGGGGGACAGCGATAATCAGCCCCAGCATTTT
TRBJ2-5,TRBV27,13,-,-,CASSPSKGKTQYF,TGTGCCAGCAGCCCCAGTAAAGGAAAGACCCAGTACTTC
TRBJ1-1,TRBV5-6,17,TRBD1,-,CASRSWNRGFLNTEAFF,TGTGCCAGCAGGTCGTGGAACAGGGGATTTTTGAACACTGAAGCTTTCTTT
TRBJ1-2,TRBV25-1,12,TRBD1,-,CAAEQGAGGYTF,TGTGCCGCCGAACAGGGGGCGGGGGGCTACACCTTC
TRBJ2-1,TRBV5-4,14,-,-,CASSLEGPSSGQFF,TGTGCCAGCAGCTTGGAGGGTCCCTCGAGTGGGCAGTTCTTC
TRBJ2-5,TRBV4-1,16,TRBD2,-,CASSQELAGGREAQYF,TGCGCCAGCAGCCAAGAACTGGCGGGGGGGCGAGAGGCCCAGTACTTC
TRBJ2-1,TRBV24-1,22,-,few,CATSDSSGGVMMGTSWYNEQFF,TGTGCCACCAGTGATTCGTCAGGGGGCGTTATGATGGGGACTAGTTGGTACAATGAGCAGTTCTTC
TRBJ2-6,TRBV5-6,17,TRBD1,-,CASSPRQGSGGANVLTF,TGTGCCAGCAGCCCTCGACAGGGGTCAGGGGGGGCCAACGTCCTGACTTTC
TRBJ1-1,TRBV5-1,14,TRBD1,-,CASSSRGFDTEAFF,TGCGCCAGCAGCTCCAGGGGGTTCGACACTGAAGCTTTCTTT
TRBJ2-5,TRBV5-1,14,-,many,CASSLEGRRETQYF,TGCGCCAGCAGCTTGGAGGGCAGAAGAGAGACCCAGTACTTC
TRBJ1-1,TRBV30,13,-,-,CAWSASLNTEAFF,TGTGCCTGGAGTGCCAGCCTGAACACTGAAGCTTTCTTT
TRBJ2-4,TRBV5-1,15,-,-,CASSPGDRTQNIQYF,TGCGCCAGCAGCCCGGGGGACCGAACCCAAAACATTCAGTACTTC
TRBJ2-1,TRBV3-1,13,-,-,CASCHREYNEQFF,TGTGCCAGCTGCCACAGGGAGTACAATGAGCAGTTCTTC
TRBJ2-5,TRBV4-1,14,-,many,CASSPAGNQETQYF,TGCGCCAGCAGCCCCGCCGGGAACCAAGAGACCCAGTACTTC
TRBJ1-2,TRBV27,18,TRBD1,-,CASSATPGQGYSNYGYTF,TGTGCCAGCAGCGCTACTCCGGGACAGGGTTATTCTAACTATGGCTACACCTTC
TRBJ2-7,TRBV7-9,16,-,-,CASSSWLQPKSYEQYF,TGTGCCAGCAGCTCATGGTTACAACCGAAAAGCTACGAGCAGTACTTC
TRBJ2-3,TRBV6-1,15,-,few,CASSEPSFSTDTQYF,TGTGCCAGCAGTGAACCCTCGTTTAGCACAGATACGCAGTATTTT
TRBJ2-1,TRBV12-3/TRBV12-4,15,-,-,CAGRDDLIGSNEQFF,TGTGCCGGCAGAGACGACCTTATCGGAAGTAATGAGCAGTTCTTC
TRBJ2-7,TRBV5-1,14,TRBD2,-,CASSWGTRDHEQYF,TGCGCCAGCAGCTGGGGGACTAGAGACCACGAGCAGTACTTC
TRBJ2-3,TRBV27,14,-,-,CASSLAPSGDTQYF,TGTGCCAGCAGTTTAGCGCCTTCTGGTGATACGCAGTATTTT
TRBJ2-7,TRBV28,12,-,few,CASSFSRAEQYF,TGTGCCAGCAGTTTCAGCCGGGCCGAGCAGTACTTC
TRBJ2-3,TRBV4-2,14,TRBD1,-,CASSQVTGADTQYF,TGTGCCAGCAGCCAAGTCACAGGGGCAGATACGCAGTATTTT
TRBJ2-3,TRBV28,11,-,few,CASSLTGSQYF,TGTGCCAGCAGTTTAACCGGATCTCAGTATTTT
TRBJ2-1,TRBV4-1,17,-,many,CASSQGYHQLSYNEQFF,TGCGCCAGCAGCCAAGGATACCACCAATTATCTTACAATGAGCAGTTCTTC
TRBJ2-5,TRBV20-1,15,TRBD2,many,CSARTSGKPQETQYF,TGCAGTGCTAGAACTAGCGGAAAACCCCAAGAGACCCAGTACTTC
TRBJ2-3,TRBV6-8,17,-,-,CASSYLKRFQSTDTQYF,TGTGCCAGCAGTTACCTCAAGCGGTTCCAGAGCACAGATACGCAGTATTTT
TRBJ2-3,TRBV28,19,TRBD2,-,CASSWTSGRGAYGTHTQYF,TGTGCCAGCAGCTGGACTAGCGGGAGAGGGGCGTACGGCACACATACGCAGTATTTT
TRBJ1-2,TRBV20-1,15,TRBD1,-,CSARVMDRANYGYTF,TGCAGTGCTAGAGTGATGGACAGGGCTAACTATGGCTACACCTTC
TRBJ2-2,TRBV11-2,14,-,-,CASSLRALTGELFF,TGTGCCAGCAGCTTGAGGGCATTAACCGGGGAGCTGTTTTTT